The following is a TCR beta chain sequence with its context. The table came from immunoSEQ multiplex PCR; TCRdb's copy has only in-frame clones and leaves some out. Of more than 85,000 clones listed, approximately 68% are singletons. This sample stems from a study of blood T cell repertoires in COVID-19. The CDR3 is 18 amino acids. CDR1 is MNHEY and CDR2 is SMNVEV in the germline V gene (reference sequence). Trimming removed 2 bases from V and 0 bases from J, with 18 bases in between. The TCR originated in a woman aged 60-70 years with acute or convalescent COVID-19. This rearrangement joins TRBV27 to TRBJ2-3; tentative D call: TRBD2 (7 bases). The specimen was peripheral blood. The CDR3 sequence: CASSLMGALADSTDTQYF. In DNA, the CDR3 is TGTGCCAGCAGTTTAATGGGGGCCCTAGCGGATAGCACAGATACGCAGTATTTT.